These 14 T cell receptor beta chains were all obtained from the same sample, sequenced in a study of T cell repertoires in cytomegalovirus infection. Via MiXCR, TCRdb re-called the reads, giving one row per CDR3 protein. The sample lists approximately 990,000 distinct CDR3 sequences, roughly 31% occurring once. These TCRs are of unknown antigen specificity. Sample: cultured CD8+ T cells from PBMCs, taken from culture after CMV antigen stimulation. These receptors were obtained from a human donor in good health (CMV status not recorded). Some clones in this sample may be carry-over from other donors' samples.

The sample holds many counts of this clonotype. This chain connects TRBV12-3 or TRBV12-4 to TRBJ1-4; possibly TRBD1 for D (5 bases). With 5 bases removed from V and 5 bases from J, the gap between germline ends came to 15 bases. There are 15 residues in the CDR3. CDR3 residues: CASSPRSGSNEKLFF. CDR3 coding DNA: TGTGCCAGCAGTCCCCGATCAGGGTCCAATGAAAAACTGTTTTTT.

This sequence joins TRBV7-9 and TRBJ2-5, with D possibly matching TRBD1 (6 bases). With 0 bases removed from V and 5 bases from J, the gap between germline ends came to 16 bases. There are 16 residues in the CDR3. Germline-derived CDR1 and CDR2 are SEHNR and FQNEAQ (reference sequence). In DNA form, the CDR3 reads TGTGCCAGCAGCTTAGCGCAGGGGCCGAAGGGGGAGACCCAGTACTTC. It is translated as CASSLAQGPKGETQYF.

V and J are TRBV6-8 and TRBJ2-3, with 7 bases that match TRBD2. This CDR3 is built from 16 residues. Germline loops: CDR1 MNHGY, CDR2 SAAAGT. The V and J ends lost 4 bases and 0 bases, in that order; junction bases with no gene match: 7. The chain's CDR3 is CASSSERGTSTDTQYF. The CDR3 nucleotides read TGTGCCAGCAGTTCCGAGCGGGGTACTAGCACAGATACGCAGTATTTT.

This clonotype was picked up a small number of times. The chain employs TRBV2 and TRBJ2-3; no clear D. Germline V CDR1 and CDR2: SNHLY, FYNNEI. Between the trimmed V and J ends, which lost 1 base and 3 bases, there was a span of 11 bases. There are 15 residues in the CDR3. DNA of the CDR3: TGTGCCAGCAGTGAAGGCGCCTTTTCGACAGATACGCAGTATTTT. Translation: CASSEGAFSTDTQYF.

In its sample, this clonotype was seen a few times. This rearrangement joins TRBV6-2 or TRBV6-3 to TRBJ1-5, with D possibly TRBD1 on 6 matching bases. The V end lost 6 bases, the J end lost 7 bases, and 16 bases lay between the germline ends. CDR1 and CDR2 from the germline V gene are MNHEY and SVGEGT. CDR3 length: 14 residues. The CDR3 sequence: CASSEWGARQPQHF. The CDR3 nucleotides are TGTGCCAGCAGCGAGTGGGGGGCTCGGCAGCCCCAGCATTTT.

The chain uses TRBV19 and TRBJ1-2; no clear D. This CDR3 is 16 amino acids long. The germline CDR1 and CDR2 sequences are LNHDA and SQIVND (reference sequence). Trimming left V 8 bases short and J 6 bases short, with 25 bases between. Written as DNA, the CDR3 is TGTGCCAGTTCGATGGAGTTGGGCAGCCTAAGCGATGGCTACACCTTC. It encodes CASSMELGSLSDGYTF.

This clonotype was found a few times. This chain uses TRBV11-2 with TRBJ2-2; D ambiguous. V was shortened by 1 base and J by 0 bases, with 12 bases between the two germline ends. CDR1 is SGHAT and CDR2 is FQNNGV in the germline V gene. The CDR3 contains 17 residues. This CDR3 reads CASSLAVTGSNTGELFF. Written as DNA, the CDR3 is TGTGCCAGCAGCTTAGCAGTAACCGGATCGAACACCGGGGAGCTGTTTTTT.

This clonotype was seen only a few times. V usage is TRBV7-9 and J usage is TRBJ2-4; 7 nucleotides align to TRBD1. Germline trimming cut 4 bases from V and 6 bases from J; bases unmatched to any gene: 6. The CDR3 sequence is 14 residues long. Germline values: CDR1 SEHNR, CDR2 FQNEAQ (reference sequence). This CDR3 reads CASSSGQEANIQYF. In DNA form, the CDR3 reads TGTGCCAGCAGCTCCGGACAGGAAGCAAACATTCAGTACTTC.

The V gene is TRBV12-5, the J gene TRBJ2-2, with a tentative D call TRBD1 (5 bases). The CDR3 runs to 14 residues. Trimming pared 0 bases from V and 3 bases from J, leaving 5 bases between. CDR1 and CDR2 from the germline V gene are LGHNT and FRNRAP. The CDR3 coding sequence is TGTGCTAGTGGTTTGGTACAGGACACCGGGGAGCTGTTTTTT. This translates into CASGLVQDTGELFF.

V usage is TRBV4-1 and J usage is TRBJ2-1; a possible D gene is TRBD2 (6 bases). This CDR3 is built from 15 residues. Per germline, CDR1 MGHRA and CDR2 YSYEKL. V lost 4 bases to trimming and J lost 10 bases, with 20 bases between them. As DNA, the CDR3 is TGCGCCAGCAGCCGAGGTTCCGGGACTGGCAAAGAGCAGTTCTTC. It specifies CASSRGSGTGKEQFF.

With respect to this clonotype: Just one base apart from a much larger clone, this may be a read error. Because the CDR3 is missing its conserved closing phenylalanine or tryptophan, this is likely a read error. The rearrangement uses TRBV6-5 and TRBJ2-3; TRBD1 agrees at 7 bases. CDR1 and CDR2 (germline): MNHEY, SVGAGI. There are 17 residues in the CDR3. Trimming cost V 0 bases and J 2 bases; bases outside gene matches: 8. The CDR3 region is CASSYSPGDRYTDTQYY. As DNA, the CDR3 is TGTGCCAGCAGTTACTCTCCCGGGGACAGATACACAGATACGCAGTATTAT.

The chain carries TRBV20-1 and TRBJ2-7; TRBD2 matches at 8 bases. Germline V gene data show CDR1 as DFQATT and CDR2 as SNEGSKA (reference sequence). This CDR3 has 15 residues. The J segment lost 2 bases and the V segment lost 6 bases, leaving 12 bases of the junction unmatched. The CDR3 here is CSAVDVGGVPYEQYF. CDR3 in DNA: TGCAGTGCCGTCGACGTCGGGGGGGTCCCCTACGAGCAGTACTTC.

This chain links TRBV7-9 with TRBJ1-5; D call uncertain. The CDR3 loop spans 15 amino acids. Trimming pared 5 bases from V and 2 bases from J, leaving 13 bases between. Germline CDR1 is SEHNR and CDR2 is FQNEAQ (reference sequence). CDR3 amino acids: CASSLSGERNQPQHF. CDR3 nucleotides: TGTGCCAGCAGCCTCTCTGGGGAGCGCAATCAGCCCCAGCATTTT. Variable domain in full (rest from reference TRBV7-9 and TRBJ1-5): DTGVSQNPRHKITKRGQNVTFRCDPISEHNRLYWYRQTLGQGPEFLTYFQNEAQLEKSRLLSDRFSAERPKGSFSTLEIQRTEQGDSAMYLCASSLSGERNQPQHFGDGTRLSIL.

This clonotype has at least ten counts. This chain links TRBV7-2 with TRBJ1-2; tentative D call: TRBD1 (6 bases). Trimming pared 6 bases from V and 5 bases from J, leaving 28 bases between. Germline V gene lookup returns CDR1 SGHTA and CDR2 FQGNSA. There are 18 residues in the CDR3. The CDR3 spells CASRRRGGEDRDKYGYTF. The CDR3 DNA follows: TGTGCCAGCAGGCGCCGGGGGGGCGAGGACAGAGACAAATATGGCTACACCTTC.